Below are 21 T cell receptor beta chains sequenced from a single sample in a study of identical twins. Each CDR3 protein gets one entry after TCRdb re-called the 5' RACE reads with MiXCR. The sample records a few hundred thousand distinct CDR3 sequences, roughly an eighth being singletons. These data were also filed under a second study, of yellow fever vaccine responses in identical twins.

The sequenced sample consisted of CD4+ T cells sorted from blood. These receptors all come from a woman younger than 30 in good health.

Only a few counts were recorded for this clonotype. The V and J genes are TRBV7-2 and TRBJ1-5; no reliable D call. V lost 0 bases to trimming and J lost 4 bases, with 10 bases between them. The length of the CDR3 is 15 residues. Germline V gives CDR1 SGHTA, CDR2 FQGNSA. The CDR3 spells CASSLAIGKNQPQHF. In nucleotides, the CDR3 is TGTGCCAGCAGCTTAGCGATTGGGAAAAATCAGCCCCAGCATTTT.

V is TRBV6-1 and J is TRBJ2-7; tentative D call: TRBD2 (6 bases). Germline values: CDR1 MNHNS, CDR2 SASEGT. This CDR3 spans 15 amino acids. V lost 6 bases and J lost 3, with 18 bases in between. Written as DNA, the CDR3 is TGTGCCAGCAGCCCGGAGGGGAGGCCAGGCTACGAGCAGTACTTC. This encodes CASSPEGRPGYEQYF.

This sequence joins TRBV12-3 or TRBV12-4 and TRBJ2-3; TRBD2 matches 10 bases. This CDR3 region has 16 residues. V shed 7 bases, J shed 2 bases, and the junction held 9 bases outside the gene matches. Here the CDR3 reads CASKKLSGGITDTQYF. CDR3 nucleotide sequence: TGTGCCAGCAAGAAGCTTAGCGGGGGGATCACAGATACGCAGTATTTT.

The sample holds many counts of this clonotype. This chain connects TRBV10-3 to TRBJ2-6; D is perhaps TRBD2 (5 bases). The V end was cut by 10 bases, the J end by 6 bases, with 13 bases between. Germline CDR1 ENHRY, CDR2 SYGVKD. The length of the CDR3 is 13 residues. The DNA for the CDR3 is TGTGCCACGCAGGACTTCAAGGCCAACGTCCTGACTTTC. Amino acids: CATQDFKANVLTF.

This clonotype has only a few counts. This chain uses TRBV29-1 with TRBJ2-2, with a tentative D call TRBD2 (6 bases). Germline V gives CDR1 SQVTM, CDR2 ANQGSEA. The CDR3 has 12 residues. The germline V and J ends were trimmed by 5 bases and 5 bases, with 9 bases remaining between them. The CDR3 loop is CSVIRGTGELFF. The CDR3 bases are TGCAGCGTTATTCGGGGGACCGGGGAGCTGTTTTTT.

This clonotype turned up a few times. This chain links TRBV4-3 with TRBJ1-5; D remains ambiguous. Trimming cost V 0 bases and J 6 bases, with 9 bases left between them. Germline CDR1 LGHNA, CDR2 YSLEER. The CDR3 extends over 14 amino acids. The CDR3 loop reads CASSQDLSAQPQHF. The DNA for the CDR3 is TGCGCCAGCAGCCAAGATCTATCGGCTCAGCCCCAGCATTTT.

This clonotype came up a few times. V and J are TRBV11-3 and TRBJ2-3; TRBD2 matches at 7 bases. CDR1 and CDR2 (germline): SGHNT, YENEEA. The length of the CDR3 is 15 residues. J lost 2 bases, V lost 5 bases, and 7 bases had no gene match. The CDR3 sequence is CASSVGAGITDTQYF. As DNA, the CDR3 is TGTGCCAGCAGCGTTGGAGCGGGGATCACAGATACGCAGTATTTT.

For the CDR3, the DNA is TGTGCCAGCAGCTTTAGAGCGGGAGCGTACAATGAGCAGTTCTTC. Amino acid sequence: CASSFRAGAYNEQFF. The chain is built from TRBV5-6 and TRBJ2-1; TRBD2 aligns across 8 bases. Germline V gives CDR1 SGHDT, CDR2 YYEEEE. This CDR3 has 15 residues. The V gene end was trimmed by 2 bases and the J gene end by 4 bases; junction bases not matched to a gene: 5.

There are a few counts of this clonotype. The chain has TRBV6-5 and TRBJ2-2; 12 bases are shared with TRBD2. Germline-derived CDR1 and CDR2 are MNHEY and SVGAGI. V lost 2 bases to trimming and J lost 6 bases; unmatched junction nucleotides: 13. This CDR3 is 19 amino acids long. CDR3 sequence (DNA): TGTGCCAGCAGTTACCCGACTAGCGGGGGCTCAGGAAGGTCCGGGGAGCTGTTTTTT. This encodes CASSYPTSGGSGRSGELFF.

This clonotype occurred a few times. The CDR3 sequence: CASSLDGEYNEQFF. CDR3 coding DNA: TGTGCCAGCAGCTTAGATGGGGAATACAATGAGCAGTTCTTC. The chain is built from TRBV7-8 and TRBJ2-1; D remains ambiguous. Deletions cut 1 base from V and 4 bases from J, with 8 bases between. Germline V gene sequence: CDR1 SGHVS, CDR2 FQNEAQ. The CDR3 runs to 14 residues.

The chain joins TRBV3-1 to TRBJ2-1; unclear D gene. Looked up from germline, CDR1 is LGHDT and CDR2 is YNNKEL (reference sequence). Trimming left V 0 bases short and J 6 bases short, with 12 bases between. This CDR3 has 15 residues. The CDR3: CASSQDSRTVNEQFF. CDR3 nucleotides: TGTGCCAGCAGCCAAGATTCTCGGACGGTCAATGAGCAGTTCTTC.

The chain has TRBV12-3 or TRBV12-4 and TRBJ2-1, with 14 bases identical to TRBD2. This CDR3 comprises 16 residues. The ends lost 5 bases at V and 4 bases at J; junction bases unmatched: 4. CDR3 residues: CASSRLAGGQYNEQFF. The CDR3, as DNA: TGTGCCAGCAGTCGACTAGCGGGGGGGCAGTACAATGAGCAGTTCTTC.

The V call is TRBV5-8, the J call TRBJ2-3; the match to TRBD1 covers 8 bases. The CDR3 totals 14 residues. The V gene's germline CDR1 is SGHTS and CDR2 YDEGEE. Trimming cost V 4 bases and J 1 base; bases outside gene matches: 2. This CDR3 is CASSETGGTDTQYF. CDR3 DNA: TGTGCCAGCAGCGAGACAGGGGGCACAGATACGCAGTATTTT.

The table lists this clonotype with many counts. The CDR3 nucleotides are TGTGCCAGCAGTGGCCAGACAGGGATGAACACCATATATTTT. Protein product: CASSGQTGMNTIYF. J is TRBJ1-3 and V is TRBV12-3 or TRBV12-4, with 7 bases matching TRBD1. V gave up 5 bases and J gave up 7 bases; unmatched junction bases: 8. This CDR3 contains 14 residues.

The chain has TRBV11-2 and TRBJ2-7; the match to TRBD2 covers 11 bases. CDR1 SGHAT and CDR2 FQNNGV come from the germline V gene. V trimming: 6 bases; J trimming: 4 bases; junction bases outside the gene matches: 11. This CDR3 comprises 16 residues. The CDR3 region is CASSFTTSGIWYEQYF. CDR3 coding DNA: TGTGCCAGCAGTTTCACGACTAGCGGGATCTGGTACGAGCAGTACTTC.

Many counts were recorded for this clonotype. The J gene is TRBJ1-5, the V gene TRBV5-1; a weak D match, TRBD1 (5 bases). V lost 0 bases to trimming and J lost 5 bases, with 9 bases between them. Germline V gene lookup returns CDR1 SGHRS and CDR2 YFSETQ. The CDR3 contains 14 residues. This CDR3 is CASSLAGLDQPQHF. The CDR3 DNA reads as TGCGCCAGCAGCTTGGCAGGGCTCGATCAGCCCCAGCATTTT.

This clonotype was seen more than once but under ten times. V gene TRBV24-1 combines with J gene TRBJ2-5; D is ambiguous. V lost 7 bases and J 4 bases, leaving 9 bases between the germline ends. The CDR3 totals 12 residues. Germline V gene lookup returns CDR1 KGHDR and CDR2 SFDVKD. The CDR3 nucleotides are TGTGCCACCAGCACGGGCTCAGAGACCCAGTACTTC. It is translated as CATSTGSETQYF.

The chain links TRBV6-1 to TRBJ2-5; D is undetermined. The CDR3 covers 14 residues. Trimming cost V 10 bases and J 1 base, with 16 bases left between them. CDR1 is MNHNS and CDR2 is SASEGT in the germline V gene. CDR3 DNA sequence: TGTGCCACCCAATTCTCTACGATCCAAGAGACCCAGTACTTC. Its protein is CATQFSTIQETQYF.

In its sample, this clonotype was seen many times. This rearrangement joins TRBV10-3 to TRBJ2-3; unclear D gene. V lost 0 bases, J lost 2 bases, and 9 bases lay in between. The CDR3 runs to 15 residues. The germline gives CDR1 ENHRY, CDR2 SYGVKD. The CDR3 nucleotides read TGTGCCATCAGTGAGTCGACGTTGACCACAGATACGCAGTATTTT. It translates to CAISESTLTTDTQYF.

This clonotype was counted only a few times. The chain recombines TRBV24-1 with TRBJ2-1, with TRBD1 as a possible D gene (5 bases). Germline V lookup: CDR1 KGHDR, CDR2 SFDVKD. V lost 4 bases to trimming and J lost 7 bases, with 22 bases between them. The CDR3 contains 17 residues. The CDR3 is CATSDTNARTRKNEQFF. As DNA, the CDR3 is TGTGCCACCAGTGACACCAACGCGAGGACAAGAAAGAATGAGCAGTTCTTC.

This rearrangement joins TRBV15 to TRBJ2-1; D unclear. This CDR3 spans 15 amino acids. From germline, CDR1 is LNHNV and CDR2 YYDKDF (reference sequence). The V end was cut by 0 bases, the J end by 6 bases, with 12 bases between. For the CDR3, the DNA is TGTGCCACCAGCAGAGATACCCTCGTGGGCAATGAGCAGTTCTTC. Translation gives CATSRDTLVGNEQFF.